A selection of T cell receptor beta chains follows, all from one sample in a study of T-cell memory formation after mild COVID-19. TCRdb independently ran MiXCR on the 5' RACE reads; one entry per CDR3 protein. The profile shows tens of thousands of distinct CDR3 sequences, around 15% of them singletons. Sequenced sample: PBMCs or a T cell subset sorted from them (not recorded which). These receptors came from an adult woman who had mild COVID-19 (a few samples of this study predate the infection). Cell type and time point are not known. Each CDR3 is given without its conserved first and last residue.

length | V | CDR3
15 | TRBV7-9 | ASSLVPLAGLDNEQF
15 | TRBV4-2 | ASSQGHARSGANVLT
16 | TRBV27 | ASSFGGMGHSNTGELF
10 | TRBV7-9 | ASRDSRGDAF
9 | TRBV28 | ASMKYNEQF
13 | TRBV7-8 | ASSQRAGDSYGYT
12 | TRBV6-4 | ASSAPGRDQPQH
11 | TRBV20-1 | SARDEGKHIQY
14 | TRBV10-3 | AISESPGDLLYGYT
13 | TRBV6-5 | ASSKQGLWTGELF
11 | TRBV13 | ASSQDRNYEQY
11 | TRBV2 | ASRPGQNTEAF
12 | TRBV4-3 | ASSQDLGPYGYT
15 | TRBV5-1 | ASSFLIPSSGANVLT